These 2 T cell receptor beta chains came from one sample sequenced in a study of blood T cell repertoires in COVID-19. Here immunoSEQ multiplex PCR was the method, and the copy in TCRdb shows in-frame clones only, minus some. The data hold 400,000 or so clones, with more than 75% observed a single time. Material for sequencing was peripheral blood. These receptors were collected from a human donor in a cohort sampled during active COVID-19.

As regards this clone: Within the sample, other DNA sequences also encode this same CDR3. V is TRBV3-1 (or the pseudogene TRBV3-2) and J is TRBJ1-5, with D hard to call. Trimming removed 1 base at V and 7 bases at J, with 5 bases between. The germline V gene has CDR1 LGHDT and CDR2 YNNKEL (reference sequence). CDR3 length equals 12 residues. The chain's CDR3 is CASSQVGQPQHF. The CDR3 DNA reads as TGTGCCAGCAGCCAAGTCGGGCAGCCCCAGCATTTT.

The chain uses TRBV7-8 and TRBJ2-5; maybe TRBD2 (7 bases). Deletions cut 6 bases from V and 2 bases from J, with 13 bases between. The CDR3 length is 14 residues. Germline V gene lookup returns CDR1 SGHVS and CDR2 FQNEAQ. CDR3 DNA: TGTGCCAGCAGAGTGAGGGGGGGGCAAGAGACCCAGTACTTC. Translation gives CASRVRGGQETQYF. The whole variable domain, remainder taken from reference TRBV7-8 and TRBJ2-5, is GAGVSQSPRYKVAKRGQDVALRCDPISGHVSLFWYQQALGQGPEFLTYFQNEAQLDKSGLPSDRFFAERPEGSVSTLKIQRTQQEDSAVYLCASRVRGGQETQYFGPGTRLLVL.